Included here is one T cell receptor (beta chain) sequence, with context. The entry originates in a study of blood T cell repertoires in COVID-19. Trimming stripped 4 bases from V and 8 bases from J, with 11 bases between. Germline CDR1 reads SQVTM; CDR2 reads ANQGSEA. The CDR3 is 11 residues long. The table came from immunoSEQ multiplex PCR; TCRdb's copy has only in-frame clones and leaves some out. The sample comprises more than 80,000 clones, 86% of which are singletons, and roughly 8% rests with the top ten. Input material: peripheral blood. The chain carries TRBV29-1 and TRBJ1-1; a weak D match, TRBD1 (5 bases). This sequence originates from a man aged 50-60 years with active COVID-19. The CDR3 reads CSVGGGTEAFF. In DNA, the CDR3 is TGCAGCGTTGGGGGGGGGACCGAAGCTTTCTTT.